These 8 T cell receptor beta chains share one sample of origin, sequenced in a study of blood T cell repertoires in COVID-19. Clones were read by immunoSEQ multiplex PCR, and TCRdb kept only the in-frame ones, dropping some. Seen here are around 88,000 clones, 80% observed once, and the top ten hold nearly 9%. The sample consisted of peripheral blood. The receptors originated from a man over 45 who had recovered from COVID-19.

V gene TRBV5-1 combines with J gene TRBJ2-2, with D possibly matching TRBD1 (5 bases). The CDR3 runs to 13 residues. V lost 0 bases to trimming and J lost 5 bases, with 5 bases between them. The germline CDR1 and CDR2 sequences are SGHRS and YFSETQ. CDR3 sequence reads: CASSLEGTGELFF. The CDR3 coding sequence is TGCGCCAGCAGCTTGGAGGGGACCGGGGAGCTGTTTTTT.

The rearrangement joins TRBV28 to TRBJ1-1; TRBD1 is a possible D gene (6 bases). Germline V lookup: CDR1 MDHEN, CDR2 SYDVKM. This CDR3 is built from 13 residues. V was clipped by 10 bases and J by 6 bases, with 18 bases between them. The CDR3 DNA sequence: TGTGCCACAGATAGTCGACAGGTACCTGAAGCTTTCTTT. It translates to CATDSRQVPEAFF.

The rearrangement uses TRBV19 and TRBJ1-6; D is uncertain. Germline V gene data show CDR1 as LNHDA and CDR2 as SQIVND (reference sequence). CDR3 length: 16 amino acids. Trimming removed 8 bases at V and 8 bases at J, with 22 bases between. In DNA form, the CDR3 reads TGTGCCAGTCAACTCGGACGGTTGGAAGCGGATTCACCCCTCCACTTT. This translates into CASQLGRLEADSPLHF.

The V gene is TRBV5-1, the J gene TRBJ2-3; a possible D gene is TRBD1 (6 bases). The V end was cut by 1 base, the J end by 0 bases, with 12 bases between. Germline V gene data show CDR1 as SGHRS and CDR2 as YFSETQ. The CDR3 totals 16 residues. The CDR3 DNA reads TGCGCCAGCAGCTTGCCTGGACAGACCAGCACAGATACGCAGTATTTT. Its protein product is CASSLPGQTSTDTQYF.

Written as DNA, the CDR3 is TGTGCCAGAAGCTGCCTCCGGGACAGGGGGTTTTCCTATAATTCACCCCTCCACTTT. Amino acids: CARSCLRDRGFSYNSPLHF. The V call is TRBV5-3, the J call TRBJ1-6, with 11 bases matching TRBD1. TRBV5-3 is designated an ORF whose function remains uncertain. V dropped 3 bases and J dropped 1; count of bases not matched to a gene: 9. The CDR3 sequence is 19 residues long.

The rearrangement links TRBV10-2 to TRBJ2-5; perhaps TRBD1 as D (5 bases). V was clipped by 1 base and J by 9 bases, with 6 bases between them. Germline V CDR1 and CDR2: WSHSY, SAAADI. The CDR3 is made up of 11 amino acids. CDR3 sequence reads: CASSELGAQYF. CDR3 coding DNA: TGCGCCAGCAGTGAGTTAGGGGCCCAGTACTTC.

The chain carries TRBV4-2 and TRBJ2-1; maybe TRBD2 (5 bases). Germline CDR1 reads LGHNA; CDR2 reads YNFKEQ. V lost 2 bases to trimming and J lost 10 bases, with 18 bases between them. This CDR3 has 15 amino acids. CDR3 coding DNA: TGTGCCAGCAGCCAAAGGGAAACTGGCTCGGGAGAGCAGTTCTTC. Encoded protein: CASSQRETGSGEQFF.

This clone was observed once. CDR3 protein: CASSFQGANTEAFF. The CDR3 coding sequence is TGCGCCAGCAGCTTTCAGGGGGCAAACACTGAAGCTTTCTTT. This chain uses TRBV5-1 with TRBJ1-1; 8 bases line up with TRBD1. This CDR3 spans 14 amino acids. J was trimmed by 2 bases and V by 2 bases; bases with no gene match: 2. Germline assignment: CDR1 SGHRS and CDR2 YFSETQ. The variable domain in full, with the rest retrieved from reference TRBV5-1 and TRBJ1-1, is KAGVTQTPRYLIKTRGQQVTLSCSPISGHRSVSWYQQTPGQGLQFLFEYFSETQRNKGNFPGRFSGRQFSNSRSEMNVSTLELGDSALYLCASSFQGANTEAFFGQGTRLTVV.